Sequencing of this T cell receptor beta chain was carried out in a study of shared clonotypes between healthy human individuals. Looking at the study overall: The study used three CD4 naive, three CD4 memory, two CD8 naive and one CD8 memory plate per donor. Whole-study results and caveats: Despite large depth, sorted-subset datasets appeared incompletely sequenced.

Every subset had its genomic DNA shared out evenly among several immunoSEQ plates. Here immunoSEQ multiplex PCR was the method, and the copy in TCRdb shows in-frame clones only, minus some. The sample lists some 2 million clones; about 95% were seen once. Trimming removed 0 bases at V and 0 bases at J, with 7 bases between. CDR1 and CDR2 (germline): LGHNA, YSLEER. This CDR3 has 15 residues. CD45RO-negative, CCR7-selected cells formed the naive CD8 fraction, which excluded terminally differentiated effector memory CD45RA+ cells. This clone was observed once. Its matching antigen is unknown. The same CDR3 is also encoded by other DNA sequences in this sample.

The sample consisted of naive CD8+ T cells sorted from blood. V usage is TRBV4-3 and J usage is TRBJ2-3; possibly TRBD1 or TRBD2 for D (5 bases each). The sequence was obtained from a man younger than 30 in good health. The CDR3 region is CASSQDGGSTDTQYF. CDR3 sequence (DNA): TGCGCCAGCAGCCAAGATGGGGGAAGCACAGATACGCAGTATTTT.